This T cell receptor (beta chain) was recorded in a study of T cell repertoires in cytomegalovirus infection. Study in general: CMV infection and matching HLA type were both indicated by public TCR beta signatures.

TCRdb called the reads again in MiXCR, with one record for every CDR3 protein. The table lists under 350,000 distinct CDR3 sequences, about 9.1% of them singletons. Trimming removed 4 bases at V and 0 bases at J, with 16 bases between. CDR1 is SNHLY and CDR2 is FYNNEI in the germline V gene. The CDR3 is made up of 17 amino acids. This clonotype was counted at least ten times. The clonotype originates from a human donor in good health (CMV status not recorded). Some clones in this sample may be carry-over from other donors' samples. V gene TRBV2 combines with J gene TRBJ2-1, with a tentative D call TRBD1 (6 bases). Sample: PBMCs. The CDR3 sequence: CASSGGQRKISYNEQFF. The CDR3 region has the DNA TGTGCCAGCAGTGGAGGACAGAGAAAAATCTCCTACAATGAGCAGTTCTTC.